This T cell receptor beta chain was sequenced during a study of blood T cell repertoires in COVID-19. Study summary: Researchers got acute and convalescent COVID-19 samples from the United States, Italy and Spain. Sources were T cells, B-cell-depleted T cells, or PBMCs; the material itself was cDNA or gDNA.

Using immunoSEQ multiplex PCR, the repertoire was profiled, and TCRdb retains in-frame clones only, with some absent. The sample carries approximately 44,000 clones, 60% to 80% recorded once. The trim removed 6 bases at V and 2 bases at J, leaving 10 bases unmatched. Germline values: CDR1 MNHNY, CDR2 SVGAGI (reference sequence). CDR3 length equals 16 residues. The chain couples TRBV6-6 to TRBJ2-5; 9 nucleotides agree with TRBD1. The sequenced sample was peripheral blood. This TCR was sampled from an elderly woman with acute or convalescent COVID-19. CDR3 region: CASRDRGNVGQETQYF. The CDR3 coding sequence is TGTGCCAGCAGAGACAGGGGGAACGTGGGGCAAGAGACCCAGTACTTC.